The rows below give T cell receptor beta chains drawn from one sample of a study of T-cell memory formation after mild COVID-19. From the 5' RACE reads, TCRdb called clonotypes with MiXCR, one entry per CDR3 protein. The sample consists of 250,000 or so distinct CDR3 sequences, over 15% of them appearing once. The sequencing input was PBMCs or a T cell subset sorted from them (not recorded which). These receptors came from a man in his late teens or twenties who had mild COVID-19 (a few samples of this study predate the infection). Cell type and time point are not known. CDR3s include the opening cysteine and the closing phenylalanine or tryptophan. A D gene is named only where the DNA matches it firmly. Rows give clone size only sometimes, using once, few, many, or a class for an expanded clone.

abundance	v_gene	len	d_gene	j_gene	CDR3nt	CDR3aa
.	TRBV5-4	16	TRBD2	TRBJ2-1	TGTGCCAGCAGCGACCCCTCACTAGCGCGTTTCGATGAGCAGTTCTTC	CASSDPSLARFDEQFF
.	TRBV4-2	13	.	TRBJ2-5	TGTGCCAGCAGCCAAGAAACCGGGGCCCTCCAGTACTTC	CASSQETGALQYF
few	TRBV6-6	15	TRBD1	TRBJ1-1	TGTGCCAGCAGTCTTCCGACAGGGGTTAGCACTGAAGCTTTCTTT	CASSLPTGVSTEAFF
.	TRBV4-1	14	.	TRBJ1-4	TGCGCCAGCAGCCAAGGGGACGTTCGAGGGAAACTGTTTTTT	CASSQGDVRGKLFF
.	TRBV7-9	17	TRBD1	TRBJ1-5	TGTGCCAGCAGCTTAGGACAGGGAAGGGCTGGGAATCAGCCCCAGCATTTT	CASSLGQGRAGNQPQHF
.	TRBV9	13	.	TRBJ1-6	TGTGCCAGCAGCGTAGTTGTTAATTCACCCCTCCACTTT	CASSVVVNSPLHF
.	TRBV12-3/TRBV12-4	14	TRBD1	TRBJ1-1	TGTGCCAGCAGAACCGGGACAGGGGGGACTGAAGCTTTCTTT	CASRTGTGGTEAFF
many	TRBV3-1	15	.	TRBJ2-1	TGTGCCAGCAGCCAAGATTCCCCAGTCTACAATGAGCAGTTCTTC	CASSQDSPVYNEQFF
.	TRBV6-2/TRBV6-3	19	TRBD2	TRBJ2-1	TGTGCCAGCAGTTACTCGACTAGCGGGGGGCCACCGTTTTCGTCTCGGCAGTTCTTC	CASSYSTSGGPPFSSRQFF
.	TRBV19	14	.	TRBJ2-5	TGTGCCAGTAGTATACCGGGAGCTTGGGAGACCCAGTACTTC	CASSIPGAWETQYF
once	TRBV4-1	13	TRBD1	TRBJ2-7	TGCGCCAGCAGCTCACAGGGGAACTACGAGCAGTACTTC	CASSSQGNYEQYF
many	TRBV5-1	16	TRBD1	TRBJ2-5	TGCGCCAGCAGCTTGGGGCGGCAGGGGGCCAGTGAGACCCAGTACTTC	CASSLGRQGASETQYF
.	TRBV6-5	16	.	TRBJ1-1	TGTGCCAGCAGTTACTGGGAGGGTGGCGGGGTCACTGAAGCTTTCTTT	CASSYWEGGGVTEAFF
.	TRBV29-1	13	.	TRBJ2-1	TGCAGCGGTGCCGGGACTTCGCTCCCTGAGCAGTTCTTC	CSGAGTSLPEQFF
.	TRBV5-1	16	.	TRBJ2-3	TGCGCCAGCAGCCCCCCGGACGGTGCTAGCACAGATACGCAGTATTTT	CASSPPDGASTDTQYF
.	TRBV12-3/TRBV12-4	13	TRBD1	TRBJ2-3	TGTGCCAGCAGGGGGACAGTCACAGATACGCAGTATTTT	CASRGTVTDTQYF
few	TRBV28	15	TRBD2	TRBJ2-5	TGTGCCAGCACCCGACTAGCGGGGGGGCAAGAGACCCAGTACTTC	CASTRLAGGQETQYF
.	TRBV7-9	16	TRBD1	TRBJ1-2	TGTGCCAGCAGCCGCACCCCCGGACAGGCCTTCTATGGCTACACCTTC	CASSRTPGQAFYGYTF
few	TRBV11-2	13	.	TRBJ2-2	TGTGCCAGCAGCACCCGGACGGACGGGGAGCTGTTTTTT	CASSTRTDGELFF
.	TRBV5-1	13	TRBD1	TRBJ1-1	TGCGCCAGCGTCCGGGACAGGAGCTCTGAAGCTTTCTTT	CASVRDRSSEAFF
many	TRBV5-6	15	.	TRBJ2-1	TGTGCCAGCAGCGGTGGGCTGACAGGTTACAATGAGCAGTTCTTC	CASSGGLTGYNEQFF
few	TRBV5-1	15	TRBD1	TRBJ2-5	TGCGCCAGCAGCCTCGGACAGGGGCTAGGAGAGACCCAGTACTTC	CASSLGQGLGETQYF
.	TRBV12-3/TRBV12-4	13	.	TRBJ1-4	TGTGCCAGCAGTTTGAGGGGGGATGAAAAACTGTTTTTT	CASSLRGDEKLFF
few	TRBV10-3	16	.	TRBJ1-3	TGTGCCATCAGTGAGTTAGGACTGCTCTCTGGAAACACCATATATTTT	CAISELGLLSGNTIYF
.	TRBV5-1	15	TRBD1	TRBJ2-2	TGCGCCAGCAGCTCTAGGACAGGGGATTCCGGGGAGCTGTTTTTT	CASSSRTGDSGELFF
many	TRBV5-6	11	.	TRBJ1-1	TGTGCCAGCAGTAGGGTGGATGAAGCTTTCTTT	CASSRVDEAFF
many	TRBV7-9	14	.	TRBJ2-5	TGTGCCAGCAGCCCTACAAGGAAGCGAGAGACCCAGTACTTC	CASSPTRKRETQYF
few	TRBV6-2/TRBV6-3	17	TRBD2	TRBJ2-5	TGTGCCAGCAGTTACTCCCGGACTAGCGGGCCTCAAGAGACCCAGTACTTC	CASSYSRTSGPQETQYF
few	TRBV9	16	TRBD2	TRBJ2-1	TGTGCCAGCAGCGTAGGACCCGGGGGGGCGTACAATGAGCAGTTCTTC	CASSVGPGGAYNEQFF
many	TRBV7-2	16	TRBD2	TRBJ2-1	TGTGCCAGCAGCTCCACTAGCGGGGGTTCCTACAATGAGCAGTTCTTC	CASSSTSGGSYNEQFF
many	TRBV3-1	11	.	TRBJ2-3	TGTGCCAGCAGCCAAGGACGTACGCAGTATTTT	CASSQGRTQYF
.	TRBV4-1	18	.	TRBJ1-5	TGCGCCAGCAGCCTCGAGGACCCCAGTACTCCAGGCAATCAGCCCCAGCATTTT	CASSLEDPSTPGNQPQHF
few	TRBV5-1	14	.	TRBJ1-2	TGCGCCAGCAGCTTGGGACGAAGAATCCATGGCTACACCTTC	CASSLGRRIHGYTF
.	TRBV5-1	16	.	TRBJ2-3	TGCGCCAGCAGCTTGGGACAAACGCCCTCGGGCGATACGCAGTATTTT	CASSLGQTPSGDTQYF
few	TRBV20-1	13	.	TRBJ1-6	TGCAGTGCAATTCCGGATGTTAATTCACCCCTCCACTTT	CSAIPDVNSPLHF
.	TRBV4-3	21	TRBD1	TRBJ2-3	TGCGCCAGCAGCCAAGATAGGGGGAGTAGTTGGACAGGGGACGGCACAGATACGCAGTATTTT	CASSQDRGSSWTGDGTDTQYF
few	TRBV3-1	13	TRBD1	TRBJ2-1	TGTGCCAGCAGCCTGAGGGGGCCGGATGAGCAGTTCTTC	CASSLRGPDEQFF
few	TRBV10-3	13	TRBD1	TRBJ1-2	TGTGCCATGCGGGACAGGACCTCCTATGGCTACACCTTC	CAMRDRTSYGYTF
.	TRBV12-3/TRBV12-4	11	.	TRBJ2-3	TGTGCCAGCCGTGCCAGGGTGACGCAGTATTTT	CASRARVTQYF
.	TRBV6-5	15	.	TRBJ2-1	TGTGCCAGCAGTTACGCGTATGGGGGGTTCAGTGAGCAGTTCTTC	CASSYAYGGFSEQFF
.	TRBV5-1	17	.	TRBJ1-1	TGCGCCAGCAGCTTGGACGGCCGCAGGGGCTATCAGCTTGAAGCTTTCTTT	CASSLDGRRGYQLEAFF
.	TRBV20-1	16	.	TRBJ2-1	TGCAGTGCTCCACAGTCCTCACGCACGATTTACAATGAGCAGTTCTTC	CSAPQSSRTIYNEQFF
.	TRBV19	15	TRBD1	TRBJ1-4	TGTGCCAGTAGTATACGGGACAGTAATAATGAAAAACTGTTTTTT	CASSIRDSNNEKLFF
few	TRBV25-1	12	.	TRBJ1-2	TGTGCCAGCAGTGCGCCGACCGCTGGCTACACCTTC	CASSAPTAGYTF
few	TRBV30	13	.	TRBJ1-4	TGTGCCTGGCAGAGGTCAGCTAATGAAAAACTGTTTTTT	CAWQRSANEKLFF
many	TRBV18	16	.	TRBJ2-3	TGTGCCAGCTCACCTTCCCTGGGGGGCAGCACAGATACGCAGTATTTT	CASSPSLGGSTDTQYF
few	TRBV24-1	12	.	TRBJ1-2	TGTGCCACCAGTGATTTTTACTATGGCTACACCTTC	CATSDFYYGYTF